Following are 24 T cell receptor beta chains from one sample sequenced in a study of CD8 T cells in ankylosing spondylitis listed by TCRdb under 2017. Libraries were made using 5' RACE. For sequencing, an Illumina HiSeq 2500 was employed. The raw public data were reprocessed by TCRdb itself: fastp quality trimming at Q25, MiXCR clonotype calling, in-frame beta chains only. Records with the same CDR3 protein are collapsed into one entry carrying the most frequent genes and DNA. The sample includes under 300,000 distinct CDR3 sequences, with over 9.5% observed a single time. The top ten constitute 2.6% of the sample. The material sequenced was blood, either unsorted or a sorted T cell fraction (not recorded which). These receptors were collected from a male donor with ankylosing spondylitis or in good health (not recorded which).

This clonotype was detected many times. The chain recombines TRBV12-3 or TRBV12-4 with TRBJ2-5; no definite D call. V was trimmed by 2 bases and J by 1 base, leaving 5 bases between them. The CDR3 length is 13 residues. CDR3 nucleotide sequence: TGTGCCAGCAGTTTAAATCTCCAAGAGACCCAGTACTTC. Translating gives CASSLNLQETQYF.

This clonotype came up many times. The rearrangement joins TRBV5-1 to TRBJ2-4; 8 bases agree with TRBD1. CDR1 is SGHRS, CDR2 YFSETQ, per germline. V shed 4 bases and J 3 bases; nucleotides not matched to a gene: 9. The CDR3 contains 16 residues. CDR3 amino acids: CASSTGGQGVKNIQYF. The CDR3 nucleotides read TGCGCCAGCAGCACAGGGGGGCAGGGGGTCAAAAACATTCAGTACTTC.

The V gene is TRBV7-9, the J gene TRBJ2-4, with 8 bases matching TRBD1. Germline V gene lookup returns CDR1 SEHNR and CDR2 FQNEAQ (reference sequence). The CDR3 is made up of 15 amino acids. V was pared by 1 base and J by 5 bases, with 4 bases of the junction left unmatched. CDR3 residues: CASSLEEDRENIQYF. The DNA for the CDR3 is TGTGCCAGCAGCTTAGAAGAGGACAGGGAAAACATTCAGTACTTC.

This clonotype was counted at least ten times. CDR3 region: CASSGGPIDTEAFF. The DNA of the CDR3 is TGTGCCAGCAGTGGGGGACCGATAGACACTGAAGCTTTCTTT. V gene TRBV25-1 combines with J gene TRBJ1-1; the D gene is possibly TRBD1 (5 bases). Trimming removed 4 bases at V and 3 bases at J, with 12 bases between. This CDR3 region has 14 residues. Germline lookup yields CDR1 MGHDK and CDR2 SYGVNS.

Many counts were recorded for this clonotype. The chain carries TRBV12-3 or TRBV12-4 and TRBJ2-7, with no clear D. The V and J ends lost 2 bases and 5 bases respectively, with 10 bases between them. This CDR3 has 13 amino acids. CDR3 residues: CASSLSGQHEQYF. DNA for the CDR3: TGTGCCAGCAGTTTATCGGGCCAGCACGAGCAGTACTTC.

This clonotype has at least ten counts. The chain is built from TRBV24-1 and TRBJ2-1; no clear D gene. V was cut by 3 bases and J by 9 bases, with 11 bases left in between. The CDR3 covers 13 residues. CDR1 is KGHDR, CDR2 SFDVKD, per germline. CDR3 nucleotide sequence: TGTGCCACCAGTGATCCCCCGGTGGGTGAGCAGTTCTTC. Protein: CATSDPPVGEQFF.

This clonotype was found many times. The rearrangement links TRBV7-9 to TRBJ2-3, with 13 bases aligning to TRBD2. Germline V gives CDR1 SEHNR, CDR2 FQNEAQ (reference sequence). The V and J ends lost 5 bases and 7 bases, in that order; junction bases with no gene match: 9. The CDR3 length is 16 residues. The CDR3 sequence: CASSPGLAGTPYTQYF. In DNA, the CDR3 is TGTGCCAGCAGCCCGGGACTAGCGGGGACCCCCTATACGCAGTATTTT.

This clonotype has a count of ten or more. V is TRBV29-1 and J is TRBJ2-1; 11 bases map to TRBD2. The trim removed 4 bases at V and 6 bases at J, leaving 8 bases unmatched. This CDR3 contains 15 residues. CDR1 and CDR2 from the germline V gene are SQVTM and ANQGSEA. The CDR3: CSVVLLAGVGNEQFF. The CDR3, as DNA: TGCAGCGTTGTTCTACTAGCGGGAGTCGGCAATGAGCAGTTCTTC.

V is TRBV5-6 and J is TRBJ2-3; 12 nucleotides match TRBD1. V trimming: 2 bases; J trimming: 5 bases; junction bases outside the gene matches: 9. The CDR3 spans 17 residues. The V gene's germline CDR1 is SGHDT and CDR2 YYEEEE. Here the CDR3 DNA reads TGTGCCAGCAGCTTCGGGCTCGGGACAGGGGGCATAGATACGCAGTATTTT. It codes for CASSFGLGTGGIDTQYF.

This clonotype was counted many times. The chain has TRBV5-1 and TRBJ2-7, with D possibly being TRBD1 (7 bases). Per germline, CDR1 SGHRS and CDR2 YFSETQ. Trimming removed 0 bases at V and 1 base at J, with 14 bases between. The CDR3 loop spans 16 amino acids. The CDR3 loop is CASSLAKSGGSYEQYF. Written as DNA, the CDR3 is TGCGCCAGCAGCTTGGCCAAGTCAGGGGGGTCCTACGAGCAGTACTTC.

This clonotype has at least ten counts. The CDR3 coding sequence is TGCGCCAGCAGACCGCCGGGACAGGCTAACTATGGCTACACCTTC. The encoded protein is CASRPPGQANYGYTF. The rearrangement uses TRBV5-1 and TRBJ1-2, with 8 bases identical to TRBD1. The germline gives CDR1 SGHRS, CDR2 YFSETQ. The CDR3 consists of 15 residues. The junction had 6 bases not matched to a gene; V was cut back by 5 bases and J by 0 bases.

The table lists this clonotype with a few counts. A read error is possible here, since a much larger clone lies one base away. The gene calls are TRBV6-2 or TRBV6-3 and TRBJ2-5, with 8 nucleotides matching TRBD2. The ends lost 4 bases at V and 1 base at J; junction bases unmatched: 8. Germline V gene lookup returns CDR1 MNHEY and CDR2 SVGEGT. There are 16 residues in the CDR3. The CDR3 nucleotides are TGTGCCAGCAGTTGCTTGGCGGGGGGTACCCAAGAGACCCAGTACTTC. It encodes CASSCLAGGTQETQYF.

The chain's CDR3 is CASQTGAIMNTEAFF. DNA for the CDR3: TGCGCCAGCCAGACAGGGGCGATCATGAACACTGAAGCTTTCTTT. The chain links TRBV10-2 to TRBJ1-1, with TRBD1 matching over 8 bases. The CDR3 length is 15 residues. The germline V gene encodes CDR1 WSHSY and CDR2 SAAADI. Losses at the gene ends were 8 bases for V and 0 bases for J; bases not matched to a gene: 8.

This clonotype came up many times. This rearrangement joins TRBV15 to TRBJ2-2; TRBD1 aligns across 7 bases. With V trimmed by 2 bases and J by 0 bases, 3 bases remained unmatched. The CDR3 loop spans 16 amino acids. Germline CDR1 and CDR2: LNHNV and YYDKDF (reference sequence). CDR3 sequence reads: CATSRTGAANTGELFF. CDR3 DNA: TGTGCCACCAGCAGAACAGGGGCCGCGAACACCGGGGAGCTGTTTTTT.

This clonotype appeared a few times. This sequence joins TRBV30 and TRBJ1-2; 7 bases are shared with TRBD1. Germline trimming cut 0 bases from V and 3 bases from J; bases unmatched to any gene: 10. This CDR3 is built from 16 residues. Germline CDR1 reads GTSNPN; CDR2 reads SVGIG (reference sequence). The CDR3 region is CAWSVPTGTAYYGYTF. The CDR3 coding sequence is TGTGCCTGGAGTGTACCCACCGGGACAGCCTACTATGGCTACACCTTC. Drawing the rest from reference TRBV30 and TRBJ1-2, the complete variable domain is SQTIHQWPATLVQPVGSPLSLECTVEGTSNPNLYWYRQAAGRGLQLLFYSVGIGQISSEVPQNLSASRPQDRQFILSSKKLLLSDSGFYLCAWSVPTGTAYYGYTFGSGTRLTVV.

At least ten counts were recorded for this clonotype. The V and J genes are TRBV6-2 or TRBV6-3 and TRBJ1-2, with 8 nucleotides matching TRBD1. Per germline, CDR1 MNHEY and CDR2 SVGEGT. J lost 3 bases, V lost 6 bases, and 3 bases had no gene match. The CDR3 has 13 residues. CDR3 amino acids: CASRPTGDYGYTF. In nucleotides, the CDR3 is TGTGCCAGCAGACCGACAGGGGACTATGGCTACACCTTC.

The gene calls are TRBV6-1 and TRBJ1-1; D possibly corresponds to TRBD1 (5 bases). Trimming stripped 4 bases from V and 0 bases from J, with 12 bases between. Germline CDR1 MNHNS, CDR2 SASEGT. The CDR3 consists of 15 residues. The CDR3 loop is CASSVSLGLNTEAFF. DNA of the CDR3: TGTGCCAGCAGTGTAAGTTTGGGGCTGAACACTGAAGCTTTCTTT.

The sample holds many counts of this clonotype. The chain employs TRBV6-1 and TRBJ1-5, with TRBD1 as a possible D gene (5 bases). V was trimmed by 4 bases and J by 6 bases, leaving 7 bases between them. The CDR3 is made up of 12 amino acids. From germline, CDR1 is MNHNS and CDR2 SASEGT. In nucleotides, the CDR3 is TGTGCCAGCAGTGGGACATCTCAGCCCCAGCATTTT. Protein: CASSGTSQPQHF.

This clonotype has a count of ten or more. This chain joins TRBV20-1 and TRBJ2-5; 8 nucleotides align to TRBD2. This CDR3 is 15 amino acids long. CDR1 DFQATT and CDR2 SNEGSKA come from the germline V gene (reference sequence). V gave up 2 bases and J gave up 2 bases; unmatched junction bases: 7. The CDR3 sequence: CSARPSGGLQETQYF. The CDR3 region has the DNA TGCAGTGCTAGACCGAGCGGGGGCTTACAAGAGACCCAGTACTTC.

This clonotype was observed at least ten times. This rearrangement joins TRBV20-1 to TRBJ2-2; D not resolved. The CDR3 sequence is 13 residues long. CDR1 and CDR2 from the germline V gene are DFQATT and SNEGSKA (reference sequence). The V end lost 3 bases, the J end lost 4 bases, and 9 bases lay between the germline ends. CDR3 protein: CSASRISTGELFF. CDR3 in DNA: TGCAGTGCTAGTCGAATTAGCACCGGGGAGCTGTTTTTT.

This clonotype was counted ten times or more. The chain combines TRBV6-5 with TRBJ1-2, with 9 nucleotides matching TRBD1. The germline V gene encodes CDR1 MNHEY and CDR2 SVGAGI. This CDR3 spans 15 amino acids. V shed 0 bases and J 7 bases; nucleotides not matched to a gene: 6. This CDR3 is CASSYSPDRGAGYTF. DNA of the CDR3: TGTGCCAGCAGTTACTCTCCGGACAGGGGAGCTGGCTACACCTTC.

This clonotype was detected many times. The genes are TRBV6-1 and TRBJ2-5, with 11 bases identical to TRBD2. CDR1 and CDR2 from the germline V gene are MNHNS and SASEGT. J was trimmed by 3 bases and V by 6 bases; bases with no gene match: 6. This CDR3 region has 15 residues. CDR3 region: CASRAGTSGEETQYF. CDR3 DNA sequence: TGTGCCAGCAGGGCCGGGACTAGCGGCGAAGAGACCCAGTACTTC.

This clonotype has a count of ten or more. J is TRBJ1-1 and V is TRBV7-2; D may be TRBD1 (6 bases). The CDR3 is made up of 17 amino acids. V was shortened by 2 bases and J by 5 bases, with 21 bases between the two germline ends. In germline, CDR1 is SGHTA, CDR2 FQGNSA. The CDR3 is CASSLWVVGGRRTEAFF. In DNA, the CDR3 is TGTGCCAGCAGCTTATGGGTAGTCGGGGGGCGGAGGACTGAAGCTTTCTTT.

V gene TRBV7-2 combines with J gene TRBJ1-2, with D tentatively TRBD1 (5 bases). V was shortened by 5 bases and J by 5 bases, with 12 bases between the two germline ends. CDR1 and CDR2 from the germline V gene are SGHTA and FQGNSA. The CDR3 has 13 amino acids. The CDR3 DNA follows: TGTGCCAGCAGCCCCGAGGGGAGTTATGGCTACACCTTC. The encoded protein is CASSPEGSYGYTF.